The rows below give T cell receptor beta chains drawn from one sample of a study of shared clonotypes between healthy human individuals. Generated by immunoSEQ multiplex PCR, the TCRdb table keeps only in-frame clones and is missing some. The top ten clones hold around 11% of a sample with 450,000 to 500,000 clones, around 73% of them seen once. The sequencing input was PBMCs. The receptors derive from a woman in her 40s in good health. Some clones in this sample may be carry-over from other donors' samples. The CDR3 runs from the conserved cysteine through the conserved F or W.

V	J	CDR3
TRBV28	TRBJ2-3	CASTSRTDTQYF
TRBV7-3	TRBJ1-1	CASSLNGRDTEAFF
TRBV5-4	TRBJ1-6	CASSLEAVNSPLHF
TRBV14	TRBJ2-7	CASSSLGQFPYEQYF
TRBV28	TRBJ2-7	CASSFGGITDEQYF
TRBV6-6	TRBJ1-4	CASSEQKGQGGEKLFF
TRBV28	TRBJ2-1	CASSAYPRLAGASYNEQFF
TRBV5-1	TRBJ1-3	CASSLASTGNTIYF
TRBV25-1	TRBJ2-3	CASSEPRGPTDTQYF
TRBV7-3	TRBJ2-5	CASSKASRWYQETQYF
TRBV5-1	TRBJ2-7	CASSLQDEQYF
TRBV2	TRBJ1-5	CASSDHGGNQPQHF
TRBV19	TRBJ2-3	CASRARGDRLTDTQYF
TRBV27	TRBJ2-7	CASHSGGRTLGYEQYF
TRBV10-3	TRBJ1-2	CAISDSGGGTGGAHYGYTF
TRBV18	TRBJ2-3	CASSPSGLPDTQYF
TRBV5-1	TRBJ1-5	CASSLDGNSNQPQHF
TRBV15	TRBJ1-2	CATSSDRRWNYGYTF
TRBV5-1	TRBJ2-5	CASSLVPGGSETQYF
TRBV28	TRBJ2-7	CASRTGTGFSYEQYF
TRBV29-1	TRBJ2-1	CSVRTSGKGEQFF
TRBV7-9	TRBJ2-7	CASSPRDRLEQYF
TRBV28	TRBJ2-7	CASSRPPSYEQYF
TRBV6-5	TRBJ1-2	CATKDSLSYYGYTF
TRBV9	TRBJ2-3	CASSVDRDSSTDTQYF
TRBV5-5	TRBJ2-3	CASSPQGYTDTQYF
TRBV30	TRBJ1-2	CAWSNRNYGYTF
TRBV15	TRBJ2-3	CATSRAGSGRPTDTQYF
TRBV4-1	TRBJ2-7	CASSPGTGAYEQYF
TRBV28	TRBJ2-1	CASSIEYNEQFF
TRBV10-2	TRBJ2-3	CASSAGYTDTQYF
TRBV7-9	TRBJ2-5	CASSLARSAEEGRETQYF
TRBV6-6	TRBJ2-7	CASRSTGGERHEQYF
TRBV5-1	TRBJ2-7	CASSLTGDEQYF